This TCR beta chain was found in a study of neoadjuvant anti-PD-1 for oral cavity cancer. On the study more broadly: Patients without progression got a fourth dose around day 43. Study conclusions and caveats: Treg/Th17 ratio rose with pretreatment blood and fell with post-treatment tumor TCRbeta clonality.

As to this clone: The antigen remains undetermined.

The protocol was immunoSEQ multiplex PCR, while the TCRdb copy is restricted to in-frame clones and leaves out a portion. The data show approximately 7,700 clones, 48% seen once. Patients had newly diagnosed, untreated stage II-IVA oral cavity squamous cell carcinoma. Patients had HPV-negative, locally advanced oral cavity squamous cell carcinoma. Trimming took 2 bases from V and 4 from J, leaving 20 bases between them. Germline assignment: CDR1 SQVTM and CDR2 ANQGSEA. The CDR3 length is 16 residues. The receptor was derived from a person aged 35-79 years with oral cavity squamous cell carcinoma. Specimen: tumor tissue, collected before nivolumab (anti-PD-1) treatment. The gene calls are TRBV29-1 and TRBJ1-2; weak D call: TRBD1 (5 bases). In DNA, the CDR3 is TGCAGCGTTGAACCCACAGGAGAGCAACGGGGCTATGGCTACACCTTC. Translation gives CSVEPTGEQRGYGYTF.